This T cell receptor (beta chain) was found in a study of lymphopenia after photon versus proton radiotherapy. Study-level findings and limits: Authors raise, but do not show, better survival with proton therapy. After the lymphocyte nadir, photon-treated repertoires showed oligoclonal expansion, especially of CD8+ Temra cells. Relative stability marked proton patients; photon patients lost diversity and naive cells.

Data came from immunoSEQ multiplex PCR; TCRdb stores just in-frame clones and leaves some out. The sample shows 50,000 to 75,000 clones, around 86% of them seen only once. A remark on this clone: What it binds is unknown.

The TCR originated in a man aged 40-50 years with gastric cancer. This material consisted of peripheral blood, taken from a patient treated with photon-based radiotherapy.

In DNA form, the CDR3 reads TGTGCTAGTGGTTTGGTCGAGGCTACCGGGGAGCTGTTTTTT. Encoded protein: CASGLVEATGELFF. The rearrangement uses TRBV12-5 and TRBJ2-2; D remains unclear. The CDR3 runs 14 residues. V was shortened by 0 bases and J by 5 bases, with 7 bases between the two germline ends. CDR1 is LGHNT and CDR2 is FRNRAP in the germline V gene.